Shown below are 23 T cell receptor beta chains from a single sample sequenced in a study of blood T cell repertoires in COVID-19. This table comes from immunoSEQ multiplex PCR, and its TCRdb copy is limited to in-frame clones, with some not included. The profile shows about 120,000 clones, about 85% of them singletons. Sample: peripheral blood. The receptor set was obtained from a man aged 80 or over with acute or convalescent COVID-19.

Remarks on this clone: An end of the junction differs from the germline gene, which may be a read error. The chain combines TRBV5-4 with TRBJ2-7; 7 bases match TRBD1. The length of the CDR3 is 14 residues. Per the germline V gene, CDR1 is SGHNT and CDR2 is YYREEE (reference sequence). CDR3 amino acids: CASSLVRDSPTRDF. As DNA, the CDR3 is TGTGCCAGCAGCTTGGTAAGGGACAGTCCTACGCGGGACTTC.

The chain uses TRBV30 and TRBJ2-2, with no clear D. Trimming stripped 2 bases from V and 6 bases from J, with 7 bases between. Looked up from germline, CDR1 is GTSNPN and CDR2 is SVGIG (reference sequence). The CDR3 sequence is 12 residues long. The CDR3 DNA reads as TGTGCCTGGAGTTTGGTAGCCGGGGAGCTGTTTTTT. Its translation is CAWSLVAGELFF.

Note on this clone: This CDR3 is also generated by other DNA sequences in the sample. This chain connects TRBV27 to TRBJ2-3; D is unclear. With 0 bases removed from V and 1 base from J, the gap between germline ends came to 5 bases. Germline values: CDR1 MNHEY, CDR2 SMNVEV (reference sequence). The CDR3 spans 14 residues. The CDR3 DNA is TGTGCCAGCAGTTTATCGGCAGGCACAGATACGCAGTATTTT. Encoded protein: CASSLSAGTDTQYF.

This chain links TRBV7-9 with TRBJ1-4, with a weak D call TRBD1 (5 bases). This CDR3 region has 15 residues. V lost 5 bases to trimming and J lost 8 bases, with 18 bases between them. The germline V gene encodes CDR1 SEHNR and CDR2 FQNEAQ (reference sequence). This chain's CDR3 is CASSPVQGSAEKLFF. CDR3 sequence (DNA): TGTGCCAGCAGCCCAGTCCAGGGTTCGGCAGAAAAACTGTTTTTT.

The chain is built from TRBV19 and TRBJ1-2; the D gene is possibly TRBD1 (6 bases). V dropped 9 bases and J dropped 5 bases, with 19 bases sitting between them. Germline CDR1 is LNHDA and CDR2 is SQIVND (reference sequence). The length of the CDR3 is 14 residues. CDR3 region: CASASEDRAYGYTF. CDR3 nucleotides: TGTGCCAGCGCCTCCGAGGACAGAGCTTATGGCTACACCTTC.

The V call is TRBV19, the J call TRBJ2-4; D is unclear. CDR1 LNHDA and CDR2 SQIVND come from the germline V gene (reference sequence). The CDR3 runs 16 residues. V gave up 1 base and J gave up 0 bases, with 10 bases separating them. CDR3 sequence (DNA): TGTGCCAGTAGTATAGTGGGCGTTCTAGCCAAAAACATTCAGTACTTC. It encodes CASSIVGVLAKNIQYF.

The J gene is TRBJ2-1, the V gene TRBV12-5, with 7 positions matching TRBD1. CDR3 length: 14 residues. V lost 6 bases, J lost 8 bases, and 10 bases stayed unmatched. Germline-derived CDR1 and CDR2 are LGHNT and FRNRAP. The CDR3 protein is CASGPGQKVDEQFF. As DNA, the CDR3 is TGTGCTAGTGGCCCGGGACAGAAAGTTGATGAGCAGTTCTTC.

V and J are TRBV3-1 (or the pseudogene TRBV3-2) and TRBJ2-7; 9 bases agree with TRBD1. Germline CDR1 is LGHDT and CDR2 is YNNKEL (reference sequence). This CDR3 contains 13 residues. V shed 4 bases and J 3 bases; nucleotides not matched to a gene: 1. The CDR3 sequence: CASSRGQGYEQYF. The CDR3 DNA is TGTGCCAGCAGCCGGGGACAGGGCTACGAGCAGTACTTC.

V usage is TRBV28 and J usage is TRBJ1-3; a weak D match, TRBD1 (6 bases). Germline lookup yields CDR1 MDHEN and CDR2 SYDVKM. This CDR3 has 15 residues. Trimming removed 5 bases from V and 1 base from J, with 12 bases in between. DNA of the CDR3: TGTGCCAGCAGTCCCCTCACAGGGTCTGGAAACACCATATATTTT. Amino acid sequence: CASSPLTGSGNTIYF. Full variable domain (outside the CDR3, taken from reference TRBV28 and TRBJ1-3): DVKVTQSSRYLVKRTGEKVFLECVQDMDHENMFWYRQDPGLGLRLIYFSYDVKMKEKGDIPEGYSVSREKKERFSLILESASTNQTSMYLCASSPLTGSGNTIYFGEGSWLTVV.

This clone appeared a few times. The rearrangement links TRBV6-5 to TRBJ2-7; maybe TRBD1 (5 bases). Deletions cut 6 bases from V and 2 bases from J, with 17 bases between. Germline loops: CDR1 MNHEY, CDR2 SVGAGI. CDR3 size: 15 residues. The CDR3 DNA reads as TGTGCCAGCAGCCGAACAGGCGACAGAACCTACGAGCAGTACTTC. Its protein product is CASSRTGDRTYEQYF.

V gene TRBV28 combines with J gene TRBJ1-5; the match to TRBD1 covers 10 bases. CDR3 size: 18 residues. Looked up from germline, CDR1 is MDHEN and CDR2 is SYDVKM. Trimming took 4 bases from V and 1 from J; bases not matched to a gene: 10. Here the CDR3 DNA reads TGTGCCAGCAGTTCTAGACCCGGGACAGGGGACAGCAATCAGCCCCAGCATTTT. Encoded protein: CASSSRPGTGDSNQPQHF.

This sequence joins TRBV6-5 and TRBJ1-1; TRBD1 might be the D (6 bases). Trimming took off 5 bases at V and 4 bases at J, with 14 bases between the two ends. Per germline, CDR1 MNHEY and CDR2 SVGAGI. The CDR3 has 14 residues. CDR3 protein: CASSQSTGSTEAFF. DNA of the CDR3: TGTGCCAGCAGTCAATCTACAGGGAGCACTGAAGCTTTCTTT.

In its sample, this clone was seen once. The chain recombines TRBV28 with TRBJ1-2; the match to TRBD1 covers 9 bases. The CDR3 is 13 residues long. CDR1 MDHEN and CDR2 SYDVKM come from the germline V gene. With 5 bases clipped from V and 8 bases from J, the junction kept 6 bases outside the gene matches. The CDR3 nucleotides are TGTGCCAGCAGTCTCGGGACAGGGAGCGGCTACACCTTC. This translates into CASSLGTGSGYTF.

The chain links TRBV30 to TRBJ1-5; D is undetermined. The CDR3 runs 17 residues. Germline CDR1 and CDR2: GTSNPN and SVGIG (reference sequence). V shed 2 bases and J shed 2 bases, with 19 bases lying between them. As DNA, the CDR3 is TGTGCCTGGAGTTCATCTGCCTATTTGGAGGGCAATCAGCCCCAGCATTTT. Protein: CAWSSSAYLEGNQPQHF.

The sample holds one count of this clone. V and J are TRBV27 and TRBJ2-2, with D uncertain. Trimming left V 5 bases short and J 0 bases short, with 10 bases between. From germline, CDR1 is MNHEY and CDR2 SMNVEV (reference sequence). CDR3 length: 15 amino acids. Here the CDR3 reads CASSIRLANTGELFF. The CDR3 nucleotides are TGTGCCAGCAGTATTAGACTCGCGAACACCGGGGAGCTGTTTTTT.

CDR3 sequence (DNA): TGTGCCAGCAGCCGGGGGGACAGGGGAAACACCATATATTTT. Translation gives CASSRGDRGNTIYF. The genes are TRBV7-2 and TRBJ1-3, with 8 bases that match TRBD1. There are 14 residues in the CDR3. J was trimmed by 4 bases and V by 5 bases; bases with no gene match: 4. Germline lookup yields CDR1 SGHTA and CDR2 FQGNSA.

The chain has TRBV27 and TRBJ2-2; no clear D gene. Deletions cut 5 bases from V and 4 bases from J, with 17 bases between. The V gene's germline CDR1 is MNHEY and CDR2 SMNVEV (reference sequence). CDR3 length: 16 residues. CDR3 nucleotide sequence: TGTGCCAGCAGTCTAATCGTGAGGAGCAGCACCGGGGAGCTGTTTTTT. Residues: CASSLIVRSSTGELFF.

The chain has TRBV7-2 and TRBJ2-6; 7 bases match TRBD1. The germline V gene has CDR1 SGHTA and CDR2 FQGNSA. The trim removed 5 bases at V and 1 base at J, leaving 8 bases unmatched. This CDR3 is 17 amino acids long. The CDR3 spells CASSSTGVRSGANVLTF. The DNA of the CDR3 is TGTGCCAGCAGCAGCACAGGGGTGAGGTCTGGGGCCAACGTCCTGACTTTC. Full variable domain (outside the CDR3, taken from reference TRBV7-2 and TRBJ2-6): GAGVSQSPSNKVTEKGKDVELRCDPISGHTALYWYRQSLGQGLEFLIYFQGNSAPDKSGLPSDRFSAERTGGSVSTLTIQRTQQEDSAVYLCASSSTGVRSGANVLTFGAGSRLTVL.

The genes are TRBV19 and TRBJ1-2; D is unclear. The ends were cut back, 3 bases at V and 4 bases at J, with 12 bases in the middle. The CDR3 is 14 residues long. Germline V gene lookup returns CDR1 LNHDA and CDR2 SQIVND (reference sequence). Here the CDR3 DNA reads TGTGCCAGTAGTATCCCCCACTCGGGCTATGGCTACACCTTC. Translation: CASSIPHSGYGYTF.

This chain joins TRBV19 and TRBJ1-1; weak D call: TRBD1 (5 bases). The V gene lost 5 bases and the J gene lost 4 bases, with 11 bases spanning the gap. The CDR3 is made up of 13 amino acids. The germline gives CDR1 LNHDA, CDR2 SQIVND (reference sequence). CDR3: CASSRGLSTEAFF. The CDR3 DNA sequence: TGTGCCAGTAGTCGGGGGTTAAGCACTGAAGCTTTCTTT.

V usage is TRBV5-1 and J usage is TRBJ1-2, with D possibly TRBD1 on 6 matching bases. Germline V gene lookup returns CDR1 SGHRS and CDR2 YFSETQ. The CDR3 is made up of 14 amino acids. Trimming shortened V by 4 bases and J by 3 bases, and 13 bases separated the two germline ends. CDR3 coding DNA: TGCGCCAGCAGCCTCAGTCCAGGGGACTATGGCTACACCTTC. Translating it yields CASSLSPGDYGYTF.

The chain is built from TRBV30 and TRBJ1-2; D unclear. V lost 3 bases and J lost 0, with 17 bases in between. The CDR3 covers 16 residues. The germline gives CDR1 GTSNPN, CDR2 SVGIG (reference sequence). This chain's CDR3 is CAWRASRSPTNYGYTF. The CDR3 nucleotides are TGTGCCTGGAGGGCCAGTCGATCGCCGACTAACTATGGCTACACCTTC.

The J gene is TRBJ2-1, the V gene TRBV15; 10 bases match TRBD2. Germline CDR1 reads LNHNV; CDR2 reads YYDKDF (reference sequence). V lost 1 base, J lost 4 bases, and 7 bases stayed unmatched. The CDR3 sequence is 17 residues long. Written as DNA, the CDR3 is TGTGCCACCAGCAGAGCTCTAGCGGGAGTCGGGTACAATGAGCAGTTCTTC. Its translation is CATSRALAGVGYNEQFF.